Each of the 19 T cell receptor beta chains below was sequenced from the same sample in a study of blood T cell repertoires in COVID-19 (dated by TCRdb to about 2020). The library was built by means of the immunoSEQ multiplex PCR assay. The table comes from immuneACCESS by way of TCRdb, which keeps in-frame sequences with V and J called. Part of the clones is missing from these tables; in studies checked, under half for an unresolved V gene and the rest for unknown reasons. Recorded for this sample are 250,000 to 350,000 clones; roughly 90% of them occurred a single time. Clones ranked in the top ten supply 5% to 7.5% of the sample. Sequencing was done on a sample of peripheral blood. The receptors were gathered from a man aged 18-30 years who had recovered from COVID-19.

The chain employs TRBV15 and TRBJ1-6; 7 bases map to TRBD1. The CDR3 extends over 15 amino acids. V was pared by 5 bases and J by 7 bases, with 8 bases of the junction left unmatched. Germline V gene data show CDR1 as LNHNV and CDR2 as YYDKDF (reference sequence). In DNA, the CDR3 is TGTGCCACCAGCCCGAGACAGGGTGAGAATTCACCCCTCCACTTT. Residues: CATSPRQGENSPLHF.

V gene TRBV4-1 combines with J gene TRBJ2-1, with D tentatively TRBD2 (5 bases). CDR1 and CDR2 (germline): MGHRA, YSYEKL. The V and J ends lost 0 bases and 6 bases respectively, with 12 bases between them. This CDR3 is built from 15 residues. CDR3 loop: CASSQDSRGSNEQFF. CDR3 sequence (DNA): TGCGCCAGCAGCCAAGATTCGCGAGGGAGCAATGAGCAGTTCTTC.

This clone appeared once. The chain links TRBV19 to TRBJ1-2; TRBD1 agrees at 10 bases. Losses at the gene ends were 1 base for V and 8 bases for J; bases not matched to a gene: 10. The length of the CDR3 is 16 residues. Germline CDR1 LNHDA, CDR2 SQIVND (reference sequence). This chain's CDR3 is CASSIVAGTGVEGYTF. The CDR3 DNA is TGTGCCAGTAGTATAGTCGCCGGGACAGGGGTAGAAGGCTACACCTTC. Looking up the rest from reference TRBV19 and TRBJ1-2 gives the full variable domain: DGGITQSPKYLFRKEGQNVTLSCEQNLNHDAMYWYRQDPGQGLRLIYYSQIVNDFQKGDIAEGYSVSREKKESFPLTVTSAQKNPTAFYLCASSIVAGTGVEGYTFGSGTRLTVV.

This rearrangement joins TRBV19 to TRBJ2-7; TRBD2 aligns across 7 bases. Trimming removed 5 bases from V and 1 base from J; junction bases left unmatched: 8. The CDR3 sequence is 15 residues long. Germline loops: CDR1 LNHDA, CDR2 SQIVND (reference sequence). The chain's CDR3 is CASSVGSSGSYEQYF. CDR3 in DNA: TGTGCCAGTAGTGTCGGGTCTAGCGGATCCTACGAGCAGTACTTC.

V is TRBV18 and J is TRBJ1-1; 9 positions agree with TRBD1. V lost 2 bases and J lost 5; bases outside the gene matches: 6. Germline V CDR1 and CDR2: KGHSH, LQKENI. This CDR3 is built from 15 residues. CDR3 sequence reads: CASSPKTGGATEAFF. The CDR3 coding sequence is TGTGCCAGCTCACCAAAGACAGGGGGTGCAACTGAAGCTTTCTTT.

V and J are TRBV6-5 and TRBJ1-5, with D unclear. Trimming removed 6 bases at V and 7 bases at J, with 13 bases between. The CDR3 consists of 13 residues. CDR1 MNHEY and CDR2 SVGAGI come from the germline V gene. The CDR3 DNA reads TGTGCCAGCAGCCCCGGGTTTGGCCAGCCCCAGCATTTT. Translating gives CASSPGFGQPQHF.

The table lists this clone with a count of one. The CDR3 region has the DNA TGTGCCAGCAGCCAAGATGTGGCCTTCACCGGGGAGCTGTTTTTT. Translation: CASSQDVAFTGELFF. V is TRBV4-2 and J is TRBJ2-2; no firm D call. Trimming shortened V by 0 bases and J by 4 bases, and 9 bases separated the two germline ends. The CDR3 spans 15 residues. In germline, CDR1 is LGHNA, CDR2 YNFKEQ.

This rearrangement joins TRBV6-5 to TRBJ1-4; 7 bases are a match to TRBD1. Losses at the gene ends were 11 bases for V and 7 bases for J; bases not matched to a gene: 16. The CDR3 runs to 15 residues. Germline V gives CDR1 MNHEY, CDR2 SVGAGI. CDR3 bases: TGTGCCCCTGGGGGATGGGCAGGGGGGACTGAAAAACTGTTTTTT. This codes for CAPGGWAGGTEKLFF.

CDR3 in DNA: TGCAGCGTTGCGTCGAGTGCTGAGACCCAGTACTTC. Translating it yields CSVASSAETQYF. This chain links TRBV29-1 with TRBJ2-5; D is unresolved. The CDR3 runs to 12 residues. V dropped 4 bases and J dropped 5 bases, with 11 bases sitting between them. Looked up from germline, CDR1 is SQVTM and CDR2 is ANQGSEA.

The V gene is TRBV7-2, the J gene TRBJ1-6; D is possibly TRBD1 (6 bases). The CDR3 runs to 15 residues. Germline V gene data show CDR1 as SGHTA and CDR2 as FQGNSA. V was clipped by 1 base and J by 10 bases, with 14 bases between them. CDR3 DNA: TGTGCCAGCAGCTTAGTTCGCGGACAGAGCTCACCCCTCCACTTT. This sequence encodes CASSLVRGQSSPLHF.

This clone appeared a few times. This rearrangement joins TRBV19 to TRBJ1-2, with D hard to call. The germline V gene has CDR1 LNHDA and CDR2 SQIVND (reference sequence). The germline V and J ends were trimmed by 3 bases and 4 bases, with 12 bases remaining between them. The CDR3 has 14 residues. CDR3 region: CASSIQNSFYGYTF. The CDR3 DNA sequence: TGTGCCAGTAGTATTCAGAACAGCTTCTATGGCTACACCTTC.

This chain joins TRBV3-1 (or the pseudogene TRBV3-2) and TRBJ2-5, with D maybe TRBD1 (5 bases). Germline CDR1 LGHDT, CDR2 YNNKEL (reference sequence). The V and J ends lost 0 bases and 3 bases respectively, with 17 bases between them. This CDR3 region has 17 residues. The CDR3 here is CASSQDRQGKVKETQYF. The CDR3 bases are TGTGCCAGCAGCCAAGACCGGCAGGGAAAGGTAAAAGAGACCCAGTACTTC.

This chain connects TRBV6-1 to TRBJ1-5; TRBD1 matches at 7 bases. The V gene end was trimmed by 3 bases and the J gene end by 4 bases; junction bases not matched to a gene: 3. This CDR3 region has 14 residues. Germline lookup yields CDR1 MNHNS and CDR2 SASEGT. This chain's CDR3 is CASSEGRGNQPQHF. CDR3 bases: TGTGCCAGCAGTGAGGGCAGGGGGAATCAGCCCCAGCATTTT.

The rearrangement links TRBV2 to TRBJ2-5; unclear D gene. This CDR3 has 12 amino acids. V was trimmed by 3 bases and J by 2 bases, leaving 4 bases between them. Germline V gene data show CDR1 as SNHLY and CDR2 as FYNNEI. CDR3 region: CASSELQETQYF. The CDR3 bases are TGTGCCAGCAGTGAGCTACAAGAGACCCAGTACTTC. Full variable domain (missing parts from reference TRBV2 and TRBJ2-5): EPEVTQTPSHQVTQMGQEVILRCVPISNHLYFYWYRQILGQKVEFLVSFYNNEISEKSEIFDDQFSVERPDGSNFTLKIRSTKLEDSAMYFCASSELQETQYFGPGTRLLVL.

J is TRBJ2-7 and V is TRBV4-1; 9 bases fit TRBD1. Germline assignment: CDR1 MGHRA and CDR2 YSYEKL. The CDR3 contains 14 residues. J gave up 7 bases and V 4 bases, and 8 bases lay outside the gene matches. The DNA of the CDR3 is TGCGCCAGCAGCCGGAGTACAGGGGGCAAAGAGCAGTACTTC. Translating gives CASSRSTGGKEQYF.

V usage is TRBV25-1 and J usage is TRBJ1-2; D may be TRBD1 (5 bases). The V end was cut by 1 base, the J end by 4 bases, with 10 bases between. CDR3 size: 14 residues. Looked up from germline, CDR1 is MGHDK and CDR2 is SYGVNS. The DNA for the CDR3 is TGTGCCAGCAGTGAATGGTCCGGGGGCTATGGCTACACCTTC. Protein sequence: CASSEWSGGYGYTF.

This chain joins TRBV3-1 (or the pseudogene TRBV3-2) and TRBJ1-6; TRBD1 is a possible D gene (5 bases). V was trimmed by 1 base and J by 9 bases, leaving 7 bases between them. In germline, CDR1 is LGHDT, CDR2 YNNKEL (reference sequence). The CDR3 consists of 13 residues. CDR3 in amino acids: CASSQGRASPLHF. The CDR3 DNA is TGTGCCAGCAGCCAAGGCAGGGCTTCACCCCTCCACTTT.

The rearrangement joins TRBV5-1 to TRBJ1-4, with 7 positions matching TRBD1. V lost 4 bases to trimming and J lost 11 bases; unmatched junction nucleotides: 14. The CDR3 has 15 amino acids. From germline, CDR1 is SGHRS and CDR2 YFSETQ. The CDR3 DNA reads TGCGCCAGCAGCCGTCTCGGGACAGATATGAAGAAACTGTTTTTT. It is translated as CASSRLGTDMKKLFF.

The chain links TRBV18 to TRBJ2-1, with 9 bases aligning to TRBD1. In germline, CDR1 is KGHSH, CDR2 LQKENI. The CDR3 has 13 amino acids. J was trimmed by 8 bases and V by 3 bases; bases with no gene match: 2. The CDR3 here is CASSPGQGHEQFF. The CDR3 DNA is TGTGCCAGCTCACCGGGACAGGGCCATGAGCAGTTCTTC.